The rows below give T cell receptor beta chains drawn from one sample of a study of blood T cell repertoires in COVID-19. Profiling relied on immunoSEQ multiplex PCR, and the TCRdb table lists in-frame clones only, not all of them. The data hold about 300,000 clones, with over 75% observed a single time. The sequenced sample consisted of PBMCs or T cells enriched from blood (not recorded which). Receptor source: a man aged 25-45 years who had recovered from COVID-19. Each CDR3 is given with its conserved first and last residue. The D gene is left open where the match is weak. Some rows have no size entry. The others give once, few or many, or a class for an expanded clone.

j_call,v_call,d_call,clone_size,cdr3_aa,cdr3_nt
TRBJ1-1,TRBV19,TRBD1,-,CASSSQGRGTEAFF,TGTGCCAGTAGCTCACAGGGGCGAGGCACTGAAGCTTTCTTT
TRBJ1-4,TRBV7-7,-,-,CASSPWPAGDEKLFF,TGTGCTAGCAGTCCCTGGCCCGCGGGGGATGAAAAACTGTTTTTT
TRBJ1-2,TRBV29-1,TRBD1,-,CSVTPGTGNGYTF,TGCAGCGTTACCCCCGGGACAGGGAATGGCTACACCTTC
TRBJ2-7,TRBV19,TRBD2,-,CASSTRTSGGLNSREQYF,TGTGCCAGTAGTACCCGGACTAGCGGGGGCCTGAATAGTCGCGAGCAGTACTTC
TRBJ1-1,TRBV9,-,-,CASSAPRRGREAFF,TGTGCCAGCAGCGCCCCCAGGAGGGGCCGGGAAGCTTTCTTT
TRBJ2-1,TRBV15,-,once,CATSRDLAGRQFF,TGTGCCACCAGCAGAGATTTGGCGGGGCGGCAGTTCTTC
TRBJ2-2,TRBV7-9,TRBD1,-,CASSSRDRGVAGELFF,TGTGCCAGCAGCTCCCGGGACAGGGGCGTCGCCGGGGAGCTGTTTTTT
TRBJ1-2,TRBV15,TRBD1,-,CATRSGTGWDGYTF,TGTGCCACCAGATCCGGGACAGGGTGGGATGGCTACACCTTC
TRBJ1-2,TRBV6-5,TRBD1,-,CASSPVGGQDYGYTF,TGTGCCAGCAGTCCTGTAGGGGGACAGGACTATGGCTACACCTTC
TRBJ2-7,TRBV11-1,-,-,CASSVLGGGLPEQYF,TGTGCCAGCAGCGTCCTAGGGGGGGGCCTCCCCGAGCAGTACTTC
TRBJ1-2,TRBV7-9,-,-,CASSSGGGYGYTF,TGTGCCAGCAGCTCGGGGGGAGGCTATGGCTACACCTTC
TRBJ1-2,TRBV7-8,TRBD1,-,CASSPRGGQTYGYTF,TGTGCCAGCAGCCCCCGGGGGGGACAGACCTATGGCTACACCTTC
TRBJ1-5,TRBV5-1,-,-,CASSLGRPTGQQPQHF,TGCGCCAGCAGCTTGGGCCGACCTACAGGGCAACAGCCCCAGCATTTT
TRBJ2-3,TRBV11-3,TRBD2,-,CASSLDRPGGSTSTDTQYF,TGTGCCAGCAGCTTAGATCGGCCGGGGGGTTCAACTTCCACAGATACGCAGTATTTT
TRBJ1-1,TRBV4-3,-,once,CASSQDYQVSAFF,TGCGCCAGCAGCCAGGACTATCAGGTTTCAGCTTTCTTT
TRBJ1-2,TRBV7-9,TRBD1,-,CASSPDRGPYGYTF,TGTGCCAGCAGCCCCGACAGGGGGCCCTATGGCTACACCTTC
TRBJ1-2,TRBV3-1/TRBV3-2,-,-,CASSQVTAYGYTF,TGTGCCAGCAGCCAAGTTACAGCTTATGGCTACACCTTC
TRBJ2-7,TRBV3-1/TRBV3-2,-,-,CASSQPYSYEQYF,TGTGCCAGCAGCCAGCCCTACTCCTACGAGCAGTACTTC
TRBJ2-7,TRBV5-1,TRBD1,-,CASSLAVAGGEQYF,TGCGCCAGCAGCTTGGCGGTGGCAGGGGGCGAGCAGTACTTC
TRBJ1-6,TRBV3-1/TRBV3-2,-,few,CASSQLQYNSPLHF,TGTGCCAGCAGCCAACTACAGTATAATTCACCCCTCCACTTT
TRBJ2-7,TRBV7-2,TRBD2,once,CASSIRTSGAYEQYF,TGTGCCAGCAGCATCAGGACTAGCGGGGCCTACGAGCAGTACTTC
TRBJ2-5,TRBV4-1,-,-,CASSQEIAQETQYF,TGCGCCAGCAGCCAAGAAATAGCCCAAGAGACCCAGTACTTC
TRBJ1-2,TRBV4-2,-,-,CASSESPRARGYTF,TGTGCCAGCAGCGAGTCCCCCAGGGCTCGTGGCTACACCTTC
TRBJ2-7,TRBV30,TRBD1,-,CAWSAEQGSYEQYF,TGTGCCTGGAGTGCGGAACAGGGGTCCTACGAGCAGTACTTC
TRBJ1-5,TRBV6-6,-,few,CASRAGDTQGNQPQHF,TGTGCCAGCAGGGCTGGGGACACCCAAGGCAATCAGCCCCAGCATTTT
TRBJ2-1,TRBV6-2/TRBV6-3,-,-,CASSYSIRGTEQFF,TGTGCCAGCAGTTACTCGATTAGGGGGACGGAGCAGTTCTTC
TRBJ2-1,TRBV6-5,TRBD2,few,CASRFPGGGYNEQFF,TGTGCCAGCAGATTCCCGGGGGGGGGCTACAATGAGCAGTTCTTC
TRBJ1-5,TRBV19,TRBD1,-,CASKSRDRDDQPQHF,TGTGCCAGTAAGAGCCGGGACAGGGATGATCAGCCCCAGCATTTT
TRBJ2-1,TRBV5-1,-,-,CASSFEGVTYNEQFF,TGCGCCAGCAGCTTTGAAGGGGTAACCTACAATGAGCAGTTCTTC
TRBJ1-2,TRBV7-2,TRBD1,-,CASRPTGDYGYTF,TGTGCCAGCAGACCGACAGGGGACTATGGCTACACCTTC
TRBJ1-4,TRBV7-9,TRBD1,-,CASSLGQGDGEKLFF,TGTGCCAGCAGCTTAGGACAGGGGGACGGTGAAAAACTGTTTTTT
TRBJ1-4,TRBV7-8,TRBD1,-,CASSLAGTGKLFF,TGTGCCAGCAGCTTAGCGGGGACAGGGAAACTGTTTTTT
TRBJ1-2,TRBV6-4,TRBD1,-,CASSQGDYGYTF,TGTGCCAGCAGCCAGGGGGACTATGGCTACACCTTC
TRBJ1-2,TRBV7-2,-,-,CASSLFVRDNLPF,TGTGCCAGCAGCTTATTCGTCAGGGACAATCTCCCCTTC
TRBJ2-7,TRBV27,TRBD1,once,CASSLDREVPYEQYF,TGTGCCAGCAGTTTGGACAGGGAGGTGCCCTACGAGCAGTACTTC
TRBJ2-2,TRBV10-1,-,-,CASSDADGRNTGELFF,TGCGCCAGCAGTGACGCGGACGGGAGAAACACCGGGGAGCTGTTTTTT
TRBJ2-3,TRBV7-9,-,-,CASSYSDTQYF,TGTGCCAGCAGCTACTCAGATACGCAGTATTTT